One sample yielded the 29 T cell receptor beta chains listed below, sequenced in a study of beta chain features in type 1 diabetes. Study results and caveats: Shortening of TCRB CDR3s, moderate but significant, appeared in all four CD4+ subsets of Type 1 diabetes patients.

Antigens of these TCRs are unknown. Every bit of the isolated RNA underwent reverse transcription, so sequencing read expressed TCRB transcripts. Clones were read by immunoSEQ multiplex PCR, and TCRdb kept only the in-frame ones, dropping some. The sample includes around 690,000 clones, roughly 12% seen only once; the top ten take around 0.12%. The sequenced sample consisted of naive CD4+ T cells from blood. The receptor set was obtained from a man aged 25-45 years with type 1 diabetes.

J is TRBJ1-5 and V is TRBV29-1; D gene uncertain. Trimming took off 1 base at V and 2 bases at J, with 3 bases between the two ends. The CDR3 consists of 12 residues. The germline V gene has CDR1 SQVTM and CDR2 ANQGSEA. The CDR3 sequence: CSVEVGNQPQHF. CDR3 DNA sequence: TGCAGCGTTGAAGTTGGCAATCAGCCCCAGCATTTT. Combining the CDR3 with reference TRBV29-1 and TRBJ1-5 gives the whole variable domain SAVISQKPSRDICQRGTSLTIQCQVDSQVTMMFWYRQQPGQSLTLIATANQGSEATYESGFVIDKFPISRPNLTFSTLTVSNMSPEDSSIYLCSVEVGNQPQHFGDGTRLSIL.

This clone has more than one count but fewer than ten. CDR3 in amino acids: CASSTTSGGLTDTQYF. The CDR3 DNA reads as TGTGCCAGCAGCACTACTAGCGGGGGCCTCACAGATACGCAGTATTTT. The chain joins TRBV5-4 to TRBJ2-3; 11 bases fit TRBD2. Germline V CDR1 and CDR2: SGHNT, YYREEE (reference sequence). The V and J ends lost 4 bases and 2 bases, in that order; junction bases with no gene match: 6. This CDR3 comprises 16 residues.

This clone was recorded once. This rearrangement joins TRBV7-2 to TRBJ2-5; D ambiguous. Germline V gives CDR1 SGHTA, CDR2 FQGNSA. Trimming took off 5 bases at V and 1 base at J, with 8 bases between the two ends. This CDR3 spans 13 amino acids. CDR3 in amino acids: CASSPSLQETQYF. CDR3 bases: TGTGCCAGCAGCCCTTCCCTCCAAGAGACCCAGTACTTC.

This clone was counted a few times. The CDR3 reads CASSLGDRGSYEQYF. The CDR3 DNA is TGTGCCAGCAGCCTTGGGGACAGGGGATCCTACGAGCAGTACTTC. V gene TRBV14 combines with J gene TRBJ2-7; 10 bases are shared with TRBD1. Germline CDR1 is SGHDN and CDR2 is FVKESK. V trimming: 4 bases; J trimming: 1 base; junction bases outside the gene matches: 4. The CDR3 has 15 residues.

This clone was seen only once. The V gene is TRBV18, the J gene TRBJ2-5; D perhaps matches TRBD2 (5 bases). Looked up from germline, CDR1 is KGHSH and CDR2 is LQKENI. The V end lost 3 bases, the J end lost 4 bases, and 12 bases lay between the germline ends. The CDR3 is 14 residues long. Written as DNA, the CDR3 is TGTGCCAGCTCACCGCCAGGCGCGGGAGAGACCCAGTACTTC. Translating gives CASSPPGAGETQYF.

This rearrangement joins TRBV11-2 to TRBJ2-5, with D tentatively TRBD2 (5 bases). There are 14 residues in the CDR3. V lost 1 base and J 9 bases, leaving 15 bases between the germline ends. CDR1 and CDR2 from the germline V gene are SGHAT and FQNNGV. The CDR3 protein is CASSLGTARGSQYF. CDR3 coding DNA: TGTGCCAGCAGCTTAGGGACCGCAAGAGGGTCCCAGTACTTC.

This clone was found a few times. CDR3 DNA: TGTGCCAGCAGCACGAGGACTAGCGGAGCTCACACAGATACGCAGTATTTT. This sequence encodes CASSTRTSGAHTDTQYF. The rearrangement uses TRBV7-8 and TRBJ2-3; 10 bases agree with TRBD2. V lost 5 bases and J lost 2; bases outside the gene matches: 10. Germline lookup yields CDR1 SGHVS and CDR2 FQNEAQ. The CDR3 extends over 17 amino acids.

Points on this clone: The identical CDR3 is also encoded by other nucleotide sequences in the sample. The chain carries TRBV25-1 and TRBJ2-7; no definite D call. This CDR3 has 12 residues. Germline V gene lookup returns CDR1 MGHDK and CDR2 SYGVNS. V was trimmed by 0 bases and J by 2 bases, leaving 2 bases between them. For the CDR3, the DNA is TGTGCCAGCAGTGAATACCCCTACGAGCAGTACTTC. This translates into CASSEYPYEQYF.

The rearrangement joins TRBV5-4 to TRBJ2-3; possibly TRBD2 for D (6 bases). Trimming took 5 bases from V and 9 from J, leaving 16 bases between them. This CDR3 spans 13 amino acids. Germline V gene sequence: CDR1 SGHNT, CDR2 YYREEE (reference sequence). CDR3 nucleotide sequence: TGTGCCAGCAGGGAGGGGACCGAGGGAACGCAGTATTTT. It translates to CASREGTEGTQYF.

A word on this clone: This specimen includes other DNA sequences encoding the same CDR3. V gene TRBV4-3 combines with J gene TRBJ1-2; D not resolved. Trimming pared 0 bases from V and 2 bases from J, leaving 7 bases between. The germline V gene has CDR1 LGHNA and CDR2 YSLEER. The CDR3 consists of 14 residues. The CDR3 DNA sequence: TGCGCCAGCAGCCAAGAGGTGGGAAACTATGGCTACACCTTC. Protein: CASSQEVGNYGYTF.

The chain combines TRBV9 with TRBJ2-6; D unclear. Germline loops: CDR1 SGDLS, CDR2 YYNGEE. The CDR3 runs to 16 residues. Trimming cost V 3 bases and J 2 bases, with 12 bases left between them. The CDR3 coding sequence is TGTGCCAGCAGCGCGACATCCTGGACTGGGGCCAACGTCCTGACTTTC. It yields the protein CASSATSWTGANVLTF.

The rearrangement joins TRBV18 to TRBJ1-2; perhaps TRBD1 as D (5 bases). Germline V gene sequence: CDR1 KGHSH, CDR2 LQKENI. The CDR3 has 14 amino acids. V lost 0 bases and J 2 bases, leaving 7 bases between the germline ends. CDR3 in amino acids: CASSPPSGNYGYTF. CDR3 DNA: TGTGCCAGCTCACCACCGTCAGGGAACTATGGCTACACCTTC.

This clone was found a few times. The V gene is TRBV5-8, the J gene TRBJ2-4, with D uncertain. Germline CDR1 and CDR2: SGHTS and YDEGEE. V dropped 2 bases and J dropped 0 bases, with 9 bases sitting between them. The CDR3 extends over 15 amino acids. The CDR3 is CASSFNGLAKNIQYF. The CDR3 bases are TGTGCCAGCAGCTTTAACGGGTTAGCCAAAAACATTCAGTACTTC.

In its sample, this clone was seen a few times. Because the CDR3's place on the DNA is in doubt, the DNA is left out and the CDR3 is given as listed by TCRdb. CDR3 sequence: CASIPWGQGASSVDF. The V gene is TRBV28, the J gene TRBJ2-5; the D segment call TRBD1 is taken from the table without a DNA check. Germline V gives CDR1 MDHEN, CDR2 SYDVKM. The CDR3 spans 15 amino acids, including both terminal residues.

The CDR3 region is CAWSVRGWGNQPQHF. The DNA of the CDR3 is TGTGCCTGGAGTGTCAGGGGATGGGGAAATCAGCCCCAGCATTTT. The rearrangement uses TRBV30 and TRBJ1-5; D is perhaps TRBD1 (6 bases). The CDR3 has 15 residues. Looked up from germline, CDR1 is GTSNPN and CDR2 is SVGIG (reference sequence). Deletions cut 0 bases from V and 4 bases from J, with 13 bases between. Variable domain in full (rest from reference TRBV30 and TRBJ1-5): SQTIHQWPATLVQPVGSPLSLECTVEGTSNPNLYWYRQAAGRGLQLLFYSVGIGQISSEVPQNLSASRPQDRQFILSSKKLLLSDSGFYLCAWSVRGWGNQPQHFGDGTRLSIL.

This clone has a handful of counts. CDR3 sequence: CASRTRAGPSNSPLHF. CDR3 nucleotides: TGTGCCAGCAGAACGAGGGCGGGACCGAGTAATTCACCCCTCCACTTT. This chain uses TRBV11-3 with TRBJ1-6, with D maybe TRBD1 (5 bases). Germline V CDR1 and CDR2: SGHNT, YENEEA. V lost 6 bases, J lost 6 bases, and 18 bases lay in between. This CDR3 is 16 amino acids long.

CDR3 nucleotides: TGCGCCAGCAGCCAAACCGGACGGATTGGAAACACCATATATTTT. Amino acids: CASSQTGRIGNTIYF. The rearrangement joins TRBV4-1 to TRBJ1-3, with D unresolved. The CDR3 runs to 15 residues. Germline loops: CDR1 MGHRA, CDR2 YSYEKL. V shed 2 bases and J shed 3 bases, with 11 bases lying between them.

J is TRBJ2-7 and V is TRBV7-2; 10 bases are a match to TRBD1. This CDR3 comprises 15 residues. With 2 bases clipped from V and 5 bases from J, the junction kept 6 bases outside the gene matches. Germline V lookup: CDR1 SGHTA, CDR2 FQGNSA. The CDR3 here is CASSLRTGTGDEQYF. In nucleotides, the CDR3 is TGTGCCAGCAGCTTACGCACCGGGACAGGGGACGAGCAGTACTTC.

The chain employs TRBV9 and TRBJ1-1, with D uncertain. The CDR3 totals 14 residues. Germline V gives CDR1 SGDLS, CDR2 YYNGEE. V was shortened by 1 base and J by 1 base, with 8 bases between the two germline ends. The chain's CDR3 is CASSVLQQNTEAFF. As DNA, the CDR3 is TGTGCCAGCAGCGTACTACAGCAGAACACTGAAGCTTTCTTT. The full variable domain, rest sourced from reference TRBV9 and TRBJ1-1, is DSGVTQTPKHLITATGQRVTLRCSPRSGDLSVYWYQQSLDQGLQFLIQYYNGEERAKGNILERFSAQQFPDLHSELNLSSLELGDSALYFCASSVLQQNTEAFFGQGTRLTVV.

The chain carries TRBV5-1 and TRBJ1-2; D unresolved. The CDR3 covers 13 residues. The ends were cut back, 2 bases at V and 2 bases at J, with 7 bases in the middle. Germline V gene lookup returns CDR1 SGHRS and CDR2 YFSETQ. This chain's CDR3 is CASSFGNNYGYTF. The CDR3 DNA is TGCGCCAGCAGCTTCGGAAACAACTATGGCTACACCTTC.

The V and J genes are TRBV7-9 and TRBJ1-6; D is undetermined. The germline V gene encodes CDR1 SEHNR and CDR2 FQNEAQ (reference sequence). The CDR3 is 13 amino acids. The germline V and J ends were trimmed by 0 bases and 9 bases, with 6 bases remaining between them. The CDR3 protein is CASSLATASPLHF. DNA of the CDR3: TGTGCCAGCAGCTTAGCTACCGCTTCACCCCTCCACTTT.

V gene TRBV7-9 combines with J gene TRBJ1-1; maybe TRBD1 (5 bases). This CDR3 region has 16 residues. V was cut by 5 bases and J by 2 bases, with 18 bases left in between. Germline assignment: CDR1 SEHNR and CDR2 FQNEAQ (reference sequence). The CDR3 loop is CASSEGGRASNTEAFF. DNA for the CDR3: TGTGCCAGCAGCGAGGGAGGCAGGGCGTCTAACACTGAAGCTTTCTTT.

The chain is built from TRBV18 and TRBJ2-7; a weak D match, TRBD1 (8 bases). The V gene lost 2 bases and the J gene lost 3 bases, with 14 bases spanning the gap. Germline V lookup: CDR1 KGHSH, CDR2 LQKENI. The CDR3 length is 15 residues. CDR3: CASSPGQGLNYEQYF. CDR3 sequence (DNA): TGTGCCAGCTCACCAGGACAGGGACTAAACTACGAGCAGTACTTC.

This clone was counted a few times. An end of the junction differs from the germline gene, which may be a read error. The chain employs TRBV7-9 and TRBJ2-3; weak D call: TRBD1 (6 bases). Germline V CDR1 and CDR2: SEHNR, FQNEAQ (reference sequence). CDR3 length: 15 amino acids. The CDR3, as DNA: TGTGCCAGCAGCTTAGGACAGGCGATCACACATACGCAGTATTTT. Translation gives CASSLGQAITHTQYF.

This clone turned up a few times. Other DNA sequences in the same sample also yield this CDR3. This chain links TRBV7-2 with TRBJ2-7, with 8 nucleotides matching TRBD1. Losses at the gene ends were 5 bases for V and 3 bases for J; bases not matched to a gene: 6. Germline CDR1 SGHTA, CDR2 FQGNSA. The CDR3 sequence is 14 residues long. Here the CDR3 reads CASSPRQGSYEQYF. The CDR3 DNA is TGTGCCAGCAGCCCCCGACAGGGGAGCTACGAGCAGTACTTC.

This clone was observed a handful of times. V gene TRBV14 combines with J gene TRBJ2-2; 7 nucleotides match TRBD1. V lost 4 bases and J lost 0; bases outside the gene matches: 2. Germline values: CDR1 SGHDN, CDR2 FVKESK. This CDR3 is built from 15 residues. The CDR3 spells CASSPGQANTGELFF. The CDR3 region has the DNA TGTGCCAGCAGCCCCGGACAGGCGAACACCGGGGAGCTGTTTTTT.

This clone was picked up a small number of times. CDR3 in DNA: TGTGCCAGCAGCCAAGGGGAAGGGATCGTCTACGAGCAGTACTTC. Translation gives CASSQGEGIVYEQYF. This rearrangement joins TRBV4-2 to TRBJ2-7; no clear D. Trimming took 1 base from V and 3 from J, leaving 13 bases between them. CDR1 LGHNA and CDR2 YNFKEQ come from the germline V gene. This CDR3 region has 15 residues.

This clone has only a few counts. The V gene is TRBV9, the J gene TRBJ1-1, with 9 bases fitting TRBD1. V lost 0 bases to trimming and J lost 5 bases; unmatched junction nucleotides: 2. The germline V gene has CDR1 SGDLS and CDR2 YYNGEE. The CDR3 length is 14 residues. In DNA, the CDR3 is TGTGCCAGCAGCGTAGGGACAGGGGCTACTGAAGCTTTCTTT. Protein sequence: CASSVGTGATEAFF.

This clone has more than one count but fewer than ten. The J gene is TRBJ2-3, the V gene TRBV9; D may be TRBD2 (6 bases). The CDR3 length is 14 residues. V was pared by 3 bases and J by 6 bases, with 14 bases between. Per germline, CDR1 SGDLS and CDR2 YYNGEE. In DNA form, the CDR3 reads TGTGCCAGCAGCGCCCGCGGGGTGATGGATACGCAGTATTTT. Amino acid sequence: CASSARGVMDTQYF.